These 8 T cell receptor beta chains came from one sample sequenced in a study of lymphopenia after photon versus proton radiotherapy. Profiling relied on immunoSEQ multiplex PCR, and the TCRdb table lists in-frame clones only, not all of them. Among 67,000 or so clones listed, around 87% were seen once. The material sequenced was peripheral blood, taken from a patient treated with proton-based radiotherapy. These receptors were collected from a man at least 80 years old with esophageal cancer.

The V gene is TRBV9, the J gene TRBJ1-6; D may be TRBD1 (6 bases). The CDR3 has 16 amino acids. Germline lookup yields CDR1 SGDLS and CDR2 YYNGEE. Trimming pared 0 bases from V and 5 bases from J, leaving 12 bases between. CDR3 coding DNA: TGTGCCAGCAGCGTAGTCAGGGACACACATAATTCACCCCTCCACTTT. Its protein is CASSVVRDTHNSPLHF.

The chain employs TRBV10-3 and TRBJ2-4, with a weak D call TRBD2 (6 bases). In germline, CDR1 is ENHRY, CDR2 SYGVKD. The CDR3 extends over 13 amino acids. Deletions cut 0 bases from V and 9 bases from J, with 9 bases between. Here the CDR3 reads CAISESAGGIQYF. The CDR3 coding sequence is TGTGCCATCAGTGAGTCAGCCGGGGGCATTCAGTACTTC.

A word on this clone: Other nucleotide sequences from this sample produce the same CDR3. This chain uses TRBV7-9 with TRBJ2-5; no clear D gene. CDR1 and CDR2 from the germline V gene are SEHNR and FQNEAQ (reference sequence). CDR3 length equals 12 residues. The V end was cut by 1 base, the J end by 4 bases, with 4 bases between. CDR3: CASSLGLETQYF. CDR3 coding DNA: TGTGCCAGCAGCTTAGGGTTAGAGACCCAGTACTTC.

In this sample, this clone turned up a few times. V gene TRBV19 combines with J gene TRBJ1-2; no clear D gene. The CDR3 covers 13 residues. Between the trimmed V and J ends, which lost 4 bases and 3 bases, there was a span of 9 bases. The germline V gene has CDR1 LNHDA and CDR2 SQIVND (reference sequence). The CDR3 protein is CASSRGFDYGYTF. CDR3 DNA sequence: TGTGCCAGTAGTAGGGGTTTTGACTATGGCTACACCTTC.

The V gene is TRBV18, the J gene TRBJ1-5; TRBD1 aligns across 7 bases. V was clipped by 2 bases and J by 4 bases; unmatched bases: 2. Germline CDR1 and CDR2: KGHSH and LQKENI. CDR3 length: 14 residues. The CDR3 here is CASSPWDRNQPQHF. CDR3 nucleotides: TGTGCCAGCTCACCATGGGACAGAAATCAGCCCCAGCATTTT.

This chain connects TRBV19 to TRBJ2-7; D may correspond to TRBD1 or TRBD2 (5 bases each). Looked up from germline, CDR1 is LNHDA and CDR2 is SQIVND (reference sequence). There are 14 residues in the CDR3. Trimming pared 3 bases from V and 3 bases from J, leaving 12 bases between. The DNA of the CDR3 is TGTGCCAGTAGTATTCGAGGGACGGGCTACGAGCAGTACTTC. This encodes CASSIRGTGYEQYF.

The J gene is TRBJ1-5, the V gene TRBV6-5, with 8 bases fitting TRBD1. CDR1 MNHEY and CDR2 SVGAGI come from the germline V gene. After removal of 7 bases from V and 1 base from J, the junction contained 3 bases not matched to a gene. This CDR3 comprises 14 residues. The CDR3 reads CASTHRGSNQPQHF. The CDR3 DNA reads TGTGCCAGCACCCACAGGGGGAGCAATCAGCCCCAGCATTTT.

V gene TRBV4-1 combines with J gene TRBJ2-7; D is unclear. In germline, CDR1 is MGHRA, CDR2 YSYEKL. Trimming removed 8 bases from V and 0 bases from J, with 14 bases in between. The CDR3 has 14 amino acids. As DNA, the CDR3 is TGCGCCAGCGGGCCGAGCTACCTCTCCTACGAGCAGTACTTC. Amino acids: CASGPSYLSYEQYF.